Following are 14 T cell receptor beta chains from one sample sequenced in a study of human T cells and chemical hapten exposure. TCRdb ran MiXCR on the RACE reads and lists one entry per CDR3 protein. The sample contains fewer than 100,000 distinct CDR3 sequences, roughly 11% of which appear only once. As for time point: patch test 3, about 24 weeks after DPC sensitization. Stated treatment: therapeutic diphenylcyclopropenone sensitization with weekly scalp DPC. Here the sequenced sample was whole blood, taken in connection with sensitization to the hapten diphenylcyclopropenone (DPC). Receptors were obtained from a woman aged 30 to 39 with alopecia areata. Some clones in this sample may be carry-over from other donors' samples.

This clonotype was recorded many times. V gene TRBV20-1 combines with J gene TRBJ2-2; possibly TRBD1 for D (6 bases). This CDR3 has 14 residues. V was clipped by 6 bases and J by 5 bases, with 16 bases between them. Germline CDR1 is DFQATT and CDR2 is SNEGSKA (reference sequence). The CDR3 coding sequence is TGCAGTGCCCGGGGACACCGATTGACCGGGGAGCTGTTTTTT. As protein: CSARGHRLTGELFF.

This clonotype was counted at least ten times. The V and J genes are TRBV6-5 and TRBJ1-6; weak D call: TRBD1 (5 bases). The germline CDR1 and CDR2 sequences are MNHEY and SVGAGI. The length of the CDR3 is 14 residues. Trimming pared 0 bases from V and 7 bases from J, leaving 7 bases between. The CDR3 DNA reads TGTGCCAGCAGTTACTCGTCAGGGAATTCACCCCTCCACTTT. Its protein product is CASSYSSGNSPLHF.

This clonotype was seen a few times. V gene TRBV28 combines with J gene TRBJ2-7, with D tentatively TRBD1 (5 bases). Germline CDR1 and CDR2: MDHEN and SYDVKM. The CDR3 length is 12 residues. The ends were cut back, 7 bases at V and 6 bases at J, with 13 bases in the middle. CDR3 in amino acids: CASTSRVGEQYF. The CDR3 coding sequence is TGTGCCAGCACCAGCAGGGTAGGCGAGCAGTACTTC.

The chain uses TRBV20-1 and TRBJ1-5; no definite D call. The V gene's germline CDR1 is DFQATT and CDR2 SNEGSKA (reference sequence). The CDR3 spans 11 residues. CDR3 coding DNA: TGCAGGAGAGCTTTAAATCAGCCCCAGCATTTT. It encodes CRRALNQPQHF.

The genes are TRBV11-2 and TRBJ1-1, with D possibly TRBD1 on 5 matching bases. Germline-derived CDR1 and CDR2 are SGHAT and FQNNGV. The CDR3 contains 13 residues. V was trimmed by 5 bases and J by 1 base, leaving 8 bases between them. CDR3 loop: CASSHDRNTEAFF. The CDR3 nucleotides read TGTGCCAGCAGCCACGACAGGAACACTGAAGCTTTCTTT.

This clonotype has a handful of counts. This chain uses TRBV6-5 with TRBJ2-4; no clear D gene. CDR3 length: 15 residues. V shed 0 bases and J shed 0 bases, with 6 bases lying between them. Germline loops: CDR1 MNHEY, CDR2 SVGAGI. DNA for the CDR3: TGTGCCAGCAGTTACTCGACCCTAGCCAAAAACATTCAGTACTTC. As protein: CASSYSTLAKNIQYF.

This chain links TRBV7-9 with TRBJ2-3, with D unresolved. The CDR3 is 14 amino acids. Trimming removed 5 bases at V and 1 base at J, with 10 bases between. The germline V gene encodes CDR1 SEHNR and CDR2 FQNEAQ (reference sequence). CDR3 region: CASSIGRGTDTQYF. The CDR3, as DNA: TGTGCCAGCAGCATAGGCCGAGGCACAGATACGCAGTATTTT.

The chain joins TRBV28 to TRBJ1-1; 8 nucleotides agree with TRBD1. V gave up 6 bases and J gave up 2 bases; unmatched junction bases: 11. This CDR3 contains 16 residues. Per germline, CDR1 MDHEN and CDR2 SYDVKM. This chain's CDR3 is CASRRTGMDQNTEAFF. Here the CDR3 DNA reads TGTGCCAGCAGGAGGACAGGGATGGATCAAAACACTGAAGCTTTCTTT.

This clonotype was seen at least ten times. The J gene is TRBJ2-3, the V gene TRBV20-1; D unclear. The ends were cut back, 3 bases at V and 4 bases at J, with 11 bases in the middle. The CDR3 runs 13 residues. Germline values: CDR1 DFQATT, CDR2 SNEGSKA (reference sequence). Here the CDR3 DNA reads TGCAGTGCTAGGGTGGGTTCGGCAGATACGCAGTATTTT. Its translation: CSARVGSADTQYF.

The V call is TRBV19, the J call TRBJ2-2; TRBD2 is a possible D gene (5 bases). The V gene lost 6 bases and the J gene lost 4 bases, with 9 bases spanning the gap. From germline, CDR1 is LNHDA and CDR2 SQIVND (reference sequence). This CDR3 is built from 13 residues. The CDR3 DNA reads TGTGCCAGTAGCTGGGCGGGCACCGGGGAGCTGTTTTTT. Residues: CASSWAGTGELFF.

On this clonotype itself: A much more abundant neighbour one base away suggests this may be a read error. The chain couples TRBV11-2 to TRBJ2-5; 7 bases map to TRBD2. With 8 bases clipped from V and 5 bases from J, the junction kept 8 bases outside the gene matches. The CDR3 is 13 amino acids. CDR1 and CDR2 (germline): SGHAT, FQNNGV. The CDR3 reads CASGEGLGETQYF. The CDR3 coding sequence is TGTGCCAGCGGCGAAGGACTAGGGGAGACCCAGTACTTC.

A few counts support this clonotype. CDR3 in amino acids: CASSPPGGVKNIQYF. CDR3 nucleotide sequence: TGTGCCAGCAGTCCCCCTGGGGGGGTCAAAAACATTCAGTACTTC. This chain uses TRBV28 with TRBJ2-4, with 7 bases matching TRBD2. With 5 bases clipped from V and 3 bases from J, the junction kept 7 bases outside the gene matches. The germline CDR1 and CDR2 sequences are MDHEN and SYDVKM. This CDR3 comprises 15 residues.

V usage is TRBV2 and J usage is TRBJ1-1, with a tentative D call TRBD1 (6 bases). CDR1 and CDR2 from the germline V gene are SNHLY and FYNNEI. This CDR3 contains 15 residues. Trimming took off 6 bases at V and 1 base at J, with 15 bases between the two ends. The CDR3, as DNA: TGTGCCAGCAGGCCGGACAGTCGTAGGAACACTGAAGCTTTCTTT. It translates to CASRPDSRRNTEAFF.

This clonotype has ten or more counts. The genes are TRBV3-1 and TRBJ2-5; D gene uncertain. The CDR3 is made up of 12 amino acids. In germline, CDR1 is LGHDT, CDR2 YNNKEL (reference sequence). Trimming pared 6 bases from V and 2 bases from J, leaving 7 bases between. DNA for the CDR3: TGTGCCAGCAGTAACCGGCAAGAGACCCAGTACTTC. Translation gives CASSNRQETQYF.